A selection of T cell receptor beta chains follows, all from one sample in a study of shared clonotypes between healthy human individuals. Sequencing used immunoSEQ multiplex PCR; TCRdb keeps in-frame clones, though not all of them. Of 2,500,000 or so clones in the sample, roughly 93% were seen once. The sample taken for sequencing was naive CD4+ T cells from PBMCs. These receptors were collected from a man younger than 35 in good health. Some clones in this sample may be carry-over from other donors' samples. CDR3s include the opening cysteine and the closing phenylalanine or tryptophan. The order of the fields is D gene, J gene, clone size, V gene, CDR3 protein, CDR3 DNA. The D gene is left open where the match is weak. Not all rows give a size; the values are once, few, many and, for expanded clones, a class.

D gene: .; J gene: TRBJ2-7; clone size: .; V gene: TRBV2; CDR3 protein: CASSFDRPYEQYF; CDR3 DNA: TGTGCCAGCAGTTTTGACAGACCCTACGAGCAGTACTTC
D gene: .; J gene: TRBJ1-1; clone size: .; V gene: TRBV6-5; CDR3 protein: CASRPPWNTEAFF; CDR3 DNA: TGTGCCAGCAGACCCCCGTGGAACACTGAAGCTTTCTTT
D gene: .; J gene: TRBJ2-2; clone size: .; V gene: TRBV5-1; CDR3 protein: CASSLGAGAGELFF; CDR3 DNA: TGCGCCAGCAGCTTGGGAGCAGGTGCCGGGGAGCTGTTTTTT
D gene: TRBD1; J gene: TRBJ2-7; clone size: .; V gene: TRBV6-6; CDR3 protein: CATRGGSYEQYF; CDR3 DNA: TGTGCCACCCGAGGGGGCAGCTACGAGCAGTACTTC
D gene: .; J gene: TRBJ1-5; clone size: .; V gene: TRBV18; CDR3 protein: CASSPQGGNSNQPQHF; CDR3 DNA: TGTGCCAGCTCACCACAGGGAGGGAATAGCAATCAGCCCCAGCATTTT
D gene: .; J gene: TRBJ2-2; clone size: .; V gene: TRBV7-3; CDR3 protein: CASSTGSGELFF; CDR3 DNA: TGTGCCAGCAGCACGGGCTCCGGGGAGCTGTTTTTT
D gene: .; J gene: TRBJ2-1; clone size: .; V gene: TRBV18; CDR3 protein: CASSPLYSGSYNEQFF; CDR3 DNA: TGTGCCAGCTCACCACTGTACTCGGGCTCCTACAATGAGCAGTTCTTC
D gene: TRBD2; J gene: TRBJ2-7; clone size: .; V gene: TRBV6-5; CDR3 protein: CASSYSTSASYEQYF; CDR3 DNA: TGTGCCAGCAGTTACTCCACTAGCGCCAGCTACGAGCAGTACTTC
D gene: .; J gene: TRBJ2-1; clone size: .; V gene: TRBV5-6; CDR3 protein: CASSLAGRWYNEQFF; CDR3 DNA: TGTGCCAGCAGCTTGGCCGGGAGATGGTACAATGAGCAGTTCTTC
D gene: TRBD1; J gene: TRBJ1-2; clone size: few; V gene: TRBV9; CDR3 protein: CASSLRDSRLGYTF; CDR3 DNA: TGTGCCAGCAGCCTGCGGGACAGCAGACTTGGCTACACCTTC
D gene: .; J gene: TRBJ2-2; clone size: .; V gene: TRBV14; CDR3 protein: CASSQPQGGGPNTGELFF; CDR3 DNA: TGTGCCAGCAGCCAACCCCAGGGTGGGGGGCCCAACACCGGGGAGCTGTTTTTT
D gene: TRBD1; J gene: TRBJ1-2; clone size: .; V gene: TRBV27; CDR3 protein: CASSTPGQGGSITF; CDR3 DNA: TGTGCCAGCAGTACACCGGGACAGGGGGGTTCGATTACCTTC
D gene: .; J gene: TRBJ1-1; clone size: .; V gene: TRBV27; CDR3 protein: CASSLLVWGAEAFF; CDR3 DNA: TGTGCCAGCAGTTTACTTGTCTGGGGAGCTGAAGCTTTCTTT
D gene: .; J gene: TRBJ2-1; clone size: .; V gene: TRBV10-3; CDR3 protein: CAISPSGEWQFF; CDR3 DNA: TGTGCCATCAGTCCATCTGGTGAATGGCAGTTCTTC
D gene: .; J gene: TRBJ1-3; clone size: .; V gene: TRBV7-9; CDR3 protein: CASSRRTGGNTIYF; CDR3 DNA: TGTGCCAGCAGCCGAAGGACGGGTGGAAACACCATATATTTT
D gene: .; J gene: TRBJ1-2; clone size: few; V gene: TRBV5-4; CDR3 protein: CASSPGETGIRGYTF; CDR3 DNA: TGTGCCAGCAGCCCCGGAGAAACAGGGATACGCGGCTACACCTTC
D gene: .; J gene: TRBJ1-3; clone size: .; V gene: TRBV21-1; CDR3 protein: CASTRPSGMGGAIYF; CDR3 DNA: TGTGCCAGTACTAGACCCAGTGGGATGGGGGGCGCCATATATTTT
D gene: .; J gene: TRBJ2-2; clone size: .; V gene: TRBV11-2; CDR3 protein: CASSPWGELFF; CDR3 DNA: TGTGCCAGCAGCCCCTGGGGGGAGCTGTTTTTT
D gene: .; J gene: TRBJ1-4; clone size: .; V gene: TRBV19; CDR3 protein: CASKVGNSNEKLFF; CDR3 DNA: TGTGCCAGTAAAGTCGGGAATTCTAATGAAAAACTGTTTTTT
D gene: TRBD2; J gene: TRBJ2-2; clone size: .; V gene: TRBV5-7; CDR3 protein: CASTRTRGLRYTGELFF; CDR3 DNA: TGTGCCAGCACCCGGACTAGGGGACTCAGATACACCGGGGAGCTGTTTTTT
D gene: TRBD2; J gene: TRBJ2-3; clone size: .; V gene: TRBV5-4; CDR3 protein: CASSGGGRGTDTQYF; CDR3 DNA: TGTGCCAGCAGCGGCGGGGGGCGAGGCACAGATACGCAGTATTTT
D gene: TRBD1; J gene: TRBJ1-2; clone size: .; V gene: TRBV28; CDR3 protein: CASSPPDRVEDGYTF; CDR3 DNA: TGTGCCAGCAGTCCTCCGGACAGGGTAGAGGATGGCTACACCTTC